This T cell receptor beta chain was recovered during a study of OX40 agonist ivuxolimab in advanced cancers. Repertoires were generated with immunoSEQ multiplex PCR, while TCRdb's copy carries only in-frame clones and drops some. The sample lists 60,000 or so clones, more than 70% occurring once. Germline CDR1 MGHRA, CDR2 YSYEKL. The germline V and J ends were trimmed by 6 bases and 6 bases, with 18 bases remaining between them. This CDR3 contains 14 residues. The V and J genes are TRBV4-1 and TRBJ2-7; maybe TRBD1 (6 bases). The specimen was CD4+ or CD8+ T cells sorted from blood, collected in a trial of the OX40 agonist ivuxolimab. This sequence was found in an adult with an advanced solid tumor such as melanoma, head and neck, liver or kidney cancer. CDR3 nucleotides: TGCGCCAGCAGGCCGTCAACAGGGATTGGCGAGCAGTACTTC. Its translation: CASRPSTGIGEQYF.